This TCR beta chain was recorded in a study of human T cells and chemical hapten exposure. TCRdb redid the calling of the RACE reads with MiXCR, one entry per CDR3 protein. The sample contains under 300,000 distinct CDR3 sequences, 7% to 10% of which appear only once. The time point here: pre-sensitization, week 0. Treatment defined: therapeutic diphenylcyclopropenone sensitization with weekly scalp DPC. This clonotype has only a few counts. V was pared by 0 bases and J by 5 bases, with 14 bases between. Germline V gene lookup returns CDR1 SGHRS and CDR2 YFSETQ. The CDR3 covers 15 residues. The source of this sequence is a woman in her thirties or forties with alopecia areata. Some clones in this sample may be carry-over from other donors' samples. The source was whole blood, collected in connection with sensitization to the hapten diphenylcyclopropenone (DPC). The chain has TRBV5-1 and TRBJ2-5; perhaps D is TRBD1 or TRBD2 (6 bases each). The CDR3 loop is CASSLGAGGGETQYF. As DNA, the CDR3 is TGCGCCAGCAGCTTGGGCGCCGGAGGGGGTGAGACCCAGTACTTC.